This T cell receptor (beta chain) was identified in a study of blood T cell repertoires in COVID-19. Study-level information: T cells, B-cell-depleted T cells, or PBMCs supplied cDNA or gDNA.

The ends were cut back, 3 bases at V and 3 bases at J, with 18 bases in the middle. The CDR3 runs to 15 residues. The germline gives CDR1 GTSNPN, CDR2 SVGIG (reference sequence). Libraries were prepared by immunoSEQ multiplex PCR; TCRdb keeps only in-frame clonotypes and omits some of them. The sample lists about 300,000 clones, 75% to 95% seen once, with around 1.1% in the top ten. Residents of under 25 US areas, aged roughly 18 to 89 years, made up the participants. Participants' own reports of clinical history determined their cohort assignment. Among Cohort 3 donors, those recovered had two negative PCRs, clearance, or symptom resolution. This clone was counted only a few times.

V is TRBV30 and J is TRBJ2-7; TRBD1 might be the D (5 bases). Sequencing was performed on PBMCs or T cells enriched from blood (not recorded which). The TCR sequence derives from a woman aged 25 to 45 who had recovered from COVID-19. CDR3 nucleotides: TGTGCCTGGAGGGTATCAGGGCTCCGCGGCTACGAGCAGTACTTC. Protein: CAWRVSGLRGYEQYF.